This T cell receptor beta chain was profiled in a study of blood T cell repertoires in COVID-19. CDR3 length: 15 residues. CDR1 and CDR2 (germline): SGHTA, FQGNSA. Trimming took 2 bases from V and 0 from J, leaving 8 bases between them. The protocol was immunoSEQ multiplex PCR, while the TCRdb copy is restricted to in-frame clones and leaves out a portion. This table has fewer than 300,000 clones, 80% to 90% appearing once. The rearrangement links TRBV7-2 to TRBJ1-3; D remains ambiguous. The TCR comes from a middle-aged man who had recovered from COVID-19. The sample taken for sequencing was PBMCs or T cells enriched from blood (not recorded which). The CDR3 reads CASSLYPGSGNTIYF. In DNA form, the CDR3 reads TGTGCCAGCAGCTTATACCCAGGCTCTGGAAACACCATATATTTT. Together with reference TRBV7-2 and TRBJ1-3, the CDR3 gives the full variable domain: GAGVSQSPSNKVTEKGKDVELRCDPISGHTALYWYRQSLGQGLEFLIYFQGNSAPDKSGLPSDRFSAERTGGSVSTLTIQRTQQEDSAVYLCASSLYPGSGNTIYFGEGSWLTVV.